The clone carrying this TCR beta chain was seen ten or more times. Its specificity is not known. The V gene lost 1 base and the J gene lost 4 bases, with 7 bases spanning the gap. The CDR3 is 13 amino acids. The V gene's germline CDR1 is MNHNS and CDR2 SASEGT. This sample is drawn from a study of blood T cells in healthy people across ages. Study-wide findings and caveats: There was a strong correlation between TCR beta diversity and naive T cell percentage.

A second PCR of 7 to 11 cycles used a sample-barcoded 5' primer and a J-beta primer mix. Each cDNA molecule, via a template-switch adaptor with 12 random nucleotides, was tagged. Any given sample supplied a minimum of 2.5 million CDR3-containing paired-end reads. A single record per CDR3 protein comes from TCRdb applying MiXCR to the 5' RACE reads. In the table there are 630,000 or so distinct CDR3 sequences, roughly 32% of which are singletons. The chain combines TRBV6-1 with TRBJ1-2; no firm D call. The sample consisted of blood. This sequence originates from an elderly woman in good health. The CDR3 DNA reads TGTGCCAGCAGTGAAGGACTAGCCTATGGCTACACCTTC. Translated: CASSEGLAYGYTF.